The clone carrying this T cell receptor beta chain was counted many times. Its cognate antigen is unknown. These data are taken from a study of CD8 T cells in ankylosing spondylitis. TCRdb used MiXCR to reprocess the 5' RACE reads, holding one entry per CDR3 protein. The sample lists about 69,000 distinct CDR3 sequences; about 5.2% were seen once. Notes on the study in general: A TCR beta motif of 7 to 9 highly homologous variants seemed to mark ankylosing spondylitis blood.

The TCR was taken from a male donor with ankylosing spondylitis or in good health (not recorded which). Sequenced sample: blood, either unsorted or a sorted T cell fraction (not recorded which).

CDR3 region: CAISDPPGQGYEQYF. The CDR3 DNA follows: TGTGCCATCAGTGACCCTCCCGGGCAGGGCTACGAGCAGTACTTC. The chain has TRBV10-3 and TRBJ2-7; D might be TRBD1 (5 bases). Germline V gene lookup returns CDR1 ENHRY and CDR2 SYGVKD. The CDR3 runs to 15 residues. V shed 3 bases and J shed 3 bases, with 15 bases lying between them.